These T cell receptor beta chains were read from a single sample in a study of identical twins. TCRdb analysed the 5' RACE reads with MiXCR anew, one entry per CDR3 protein. This sample has about 190,000 distinct CDR3 sequences; roughly 15% occur once, and the top ten carry 40%. The data were also submitted as part of a second study, on T cells expressing NK-cell markers.

Sequenced sample: CD8+ T cells sorted from blood. The receptors come from a woman aged 18-29 years in good health. Both conserved end residues are part of each CDR3.

length	V	J	CDR3
13	TRBV29-1	TRBJ2-7	CSAQAGASYEQYF
13	TRBV7-2	TRBJ1-2	CASSLLGTGDYTF
14	TRBV5-1	TRBJ2-2	CASSFDRDTGELFF
12	TRBV12-3/TRBV12-4	TRBJ2-7	CASSPVANEQYF
13	TRBV5-6	TRBJ1-1	CASSLMGGPEAFF
16	TRBV18	TRBJ2-5	CASSLSAGDSQETQYF
18	TRBV13	TRBJ2-3	CASSEGIGAGGPTDTQYF
18	TRBV3-1	TRBJ2-7	CASSQGEGLAGVSYEQYF
16	TRBV11-2	TRBJ2-1	CASSPPFSHSYNEQFF
14	TRBV12-3/TRBV12-4	TRBJ2-5	CASSLGTGRETQYF
16	TRBV7-9	TRBJ2-1	CASSPAGFSSYNEQFF
14	TRBV15	TRBJ2-2	CATSPRTDTGELFF
15	TRBV20-1	TRBJ1-1	CSARGGTVENTEAFF
15	TRBV4-3	TRBJ2-1	CASSRTLSSYNEQFF
11	TRBV9	TRBJ2-1	CATGGYNEQFF
13	TRBV11-2	TRBJ1-2	CASSPRTGGGYTF
14	TRBV6-5	TRBJ1-1	CASSYSDLNTEAFF
15	TRBV29-1	TRBJ2-5	CSVLDWEEKQETQYF
15	TRBV7-9	TRBJ1-2	CASSLAGLYTGGYTF
11	TRBV29-1	TRBJ2-3	CSVGGRDPSSF
14	TRBV2	TRBJ2-7	CASPGSGRAPEQYF
15	TRBV20-1	TRBJ1-2	CSALREGQGGYGYTF
17	TRBV6-2/TRBV6-3	TRBJ1-1	CASSYDYRGDLNTEAFF
15	TRBV3-1	TRBJ2-7	CASSDAGPGTYEQYF
14	TRBV27	TRBJ2-7	CASSSRQGQAEQYF
14	TRBV7-3	TRBJ2-2	CASSLTSSSGELFF
15	TRBV11-2	TRBJ1-6	CASSSNRPRISPLHF
16	TRBV11-2	TRBJ1-2	CASSSIPGGSGYGYTF
14	TRBV29-1	TRBJ2-5	CSLQLPGFGETQYF
14	TRBV4-3	TRBJ2-1	CASSQVLDYNEQFF
14	TRBV3-1	TRBJ2-3	CASSQLRDTDTQYF
15	TRBV12-3/TRBV12-4	TRBJ2-1	CASSFVTSGANEQFF
15	TRBV29-1	TRBJ2-1	CSVEDWEGVYNEQFF
16	TRBV6-5	TRBJ1-4	CASSYLLKGRDEKLFF